The present T cell receptor (beta chain) was sequenced within a study of regulatory T cells in long-lasting Graves disease. Study-wide background: Persistent Graves' disease meant over 5 years of antithyroid drugs with positive TSH receptor antibodies.

Time point of the sample: persistent/refractory GD, antithyroid drugs over 5 years with positive TRAb. The TCR library was prepared using RNA isolated from PBMCs. In building TCR beta libraries, iRepertoire HTBI primers were used together with Arm-PCR of CDR3 regions. TCRdb analysed the multiplex PCR reads with MiXCR anew, one entry per CDR3 protein. The table shows approximately 500,000 distinct CDR3 sequences, with about 22% occurring only once. This clonotype was seen ten or more times. The starting material was peripheral blood mononuclear cells (PBMCs), obtained when the disease was refractory, from a patient treated with antithyroid drugs. This receptor was obtained from a female donor with Graves disease.

The CDR3 protein is CATSGTENTEAFF. The CDR3 bases are TGTGCCACCAGTGGGACGGAGAACACTGAAGCTTTCTTT. V gene TRBV24-1 combines with J gene TRBJ1-1; D is undetermined. In germline, CDR1 is KGHDR, CDR2 SFDVKD. This CDR3 has 13 amino acids. V shed 5 bases and J shed 1 base, with 7 bases lying between them.